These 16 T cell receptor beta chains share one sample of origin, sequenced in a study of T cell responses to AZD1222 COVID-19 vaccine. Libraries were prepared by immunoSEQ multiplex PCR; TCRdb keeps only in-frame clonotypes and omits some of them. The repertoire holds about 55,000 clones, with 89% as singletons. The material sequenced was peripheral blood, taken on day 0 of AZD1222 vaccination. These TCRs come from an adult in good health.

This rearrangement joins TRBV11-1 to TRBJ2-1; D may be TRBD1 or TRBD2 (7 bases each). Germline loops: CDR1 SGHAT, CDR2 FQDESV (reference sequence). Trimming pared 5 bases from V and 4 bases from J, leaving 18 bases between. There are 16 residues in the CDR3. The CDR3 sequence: CASSADRAGRYNEQFF. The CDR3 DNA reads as TGTGCCAGCAGCGCCGACAGGGCCGGGAGGTACAATGAGCAGTTCTTC.

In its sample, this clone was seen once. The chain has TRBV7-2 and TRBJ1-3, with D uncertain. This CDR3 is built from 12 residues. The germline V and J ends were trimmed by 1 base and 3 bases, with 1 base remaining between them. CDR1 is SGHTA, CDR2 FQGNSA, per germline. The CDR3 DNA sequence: TGTGCCAGCAGCTTAGGTGGAAACACCATATATTTT. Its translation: CASSLGGNTIYF.

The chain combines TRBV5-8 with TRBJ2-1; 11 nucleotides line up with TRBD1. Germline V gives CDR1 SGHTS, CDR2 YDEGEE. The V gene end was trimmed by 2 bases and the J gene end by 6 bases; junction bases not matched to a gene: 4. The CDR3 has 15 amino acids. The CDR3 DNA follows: TGTGCCAGCAGCTTTGAGGGACAGGGGGGCAATGAGCAGTTCTTC. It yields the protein CASSFEGQGGNEQFF. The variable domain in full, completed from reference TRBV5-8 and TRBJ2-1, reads EAGVTQSPTHLIKTRGQQATLRCSPISGHTSVYWYQQALGLGLQFLLWYDEGEERNRGNFPPRFSGRQFPNYSSELNVNALELEDSALYLCASSFEGQGGNEQFFGPGTRLTVL.

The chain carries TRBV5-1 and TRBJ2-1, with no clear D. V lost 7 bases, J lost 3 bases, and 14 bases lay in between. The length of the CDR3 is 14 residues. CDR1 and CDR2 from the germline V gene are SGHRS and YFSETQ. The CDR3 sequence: CASSREGNYNEQFF. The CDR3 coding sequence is TGCGCCAGCTCTAGGGAAGGCAACTACAATGAGCAGTTCTTC.

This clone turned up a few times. The CDR3 coding sequence is TGTGCCAGCTCAAAGGGGACAAACTGGGGGAACACTGAAGCTTTCTTT. It encodes CASSKGTNWGNTEAFF. The chain is built from TRBV18 and TRBJ1-1, with D perhaps matching TRBD1 (6 bases). Germline CDR1 KGHSH, CDR2 LQKENI. CDR3 length: 16 amino acids. Between the trimmed V and J ends, which lost 5 bases and 1 base, there was a span of 17 bases. Full variable domain (outside the CDR3, taken from reference TRBV18 and TRBJ1-1): NAGVMQNPRHLVRRRGQEARLRCSPMKGHSHVYWYRQLPEEGLKFMVYLQKENIIDESGMPKERFSAEFPKEGPSILRIQQVVRGDSAAYFCASSKGTNWGNTEAFFGQGTRLTVV.

CDR3 nucleotides: TGTGCCAGCAGCTTGGCTTTGCCTGCTCCTAACTATGGCTACACCTTC. This translates into CASSLALPAPNYGYTF. This chain links TRBV5-8 with TRBJ1-2; no firm D call. CDR1 and CDR2 from the germline V gene are SGHTS and YDEGEE. V was trimmed by 0 bases and J by 0 bases, leaving 12 bases between them. This CDR3 is built from 16 residues.

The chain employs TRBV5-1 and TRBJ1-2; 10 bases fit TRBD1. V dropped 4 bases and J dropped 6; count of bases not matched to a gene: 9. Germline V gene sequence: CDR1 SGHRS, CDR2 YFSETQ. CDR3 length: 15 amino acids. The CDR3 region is CASSLQTGGIDGYTF. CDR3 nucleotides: TGCGCCAGCAGCCTCCAGACAGGGGGCATCGATGGCTACACCTTC.

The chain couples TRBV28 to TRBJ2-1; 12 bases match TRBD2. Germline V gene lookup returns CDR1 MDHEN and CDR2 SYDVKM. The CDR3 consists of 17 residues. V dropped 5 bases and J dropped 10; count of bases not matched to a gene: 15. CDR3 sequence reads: CASSIYTSGRRSREQFF. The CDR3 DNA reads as TGTGCCAGCAGTATTTATACTAGCGGGAGGAGGTCCCGGGAGCAGTTCTTC.

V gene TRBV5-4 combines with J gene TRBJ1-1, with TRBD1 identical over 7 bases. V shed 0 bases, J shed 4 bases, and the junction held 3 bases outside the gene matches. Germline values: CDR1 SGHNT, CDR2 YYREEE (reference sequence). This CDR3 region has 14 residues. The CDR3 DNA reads TGTGCCAGCAGCTTGGGGACAGGTCGCACTGAAGCTTTCTTT. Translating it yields CASSLGTGRTEAFF.

The CDR3 DNA reads as TGTGCCAGCAGTTTAACCCACGAGCAGTACTTC. Residues: CASSLTHEQYF. The J gene is TRBJ2-7, the V gene TRBV12-3 or TRBV12-4; no clear D. The CDR3 runs to 11 residues. Trimming removed 2 bases from V and 5 bases from J, with 4 bases in between.

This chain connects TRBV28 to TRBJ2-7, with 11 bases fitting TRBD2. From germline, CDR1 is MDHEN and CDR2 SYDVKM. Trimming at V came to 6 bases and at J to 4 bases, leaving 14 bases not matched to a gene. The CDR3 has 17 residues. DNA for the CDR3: TGTGCCAGCAGCCAACCTGAACTAGCGGGAGCTTTGTACGAGCAGTACTTC. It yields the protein CASSQPELAGALYEQYF.

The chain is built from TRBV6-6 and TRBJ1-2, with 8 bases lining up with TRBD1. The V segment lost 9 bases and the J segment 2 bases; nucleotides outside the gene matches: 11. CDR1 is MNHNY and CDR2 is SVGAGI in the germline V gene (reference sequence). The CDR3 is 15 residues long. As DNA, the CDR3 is TGTGCCAGTACGAGGGAGCAGGGGGCGAACTATGGCTACACCTTC. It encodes CASTREQGANYGYTF.

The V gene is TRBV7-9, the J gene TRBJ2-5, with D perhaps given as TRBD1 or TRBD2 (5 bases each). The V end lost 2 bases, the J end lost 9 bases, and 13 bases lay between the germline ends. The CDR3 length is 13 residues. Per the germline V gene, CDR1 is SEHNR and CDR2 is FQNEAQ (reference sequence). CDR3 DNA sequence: TGTGCCAGCAGCTTAATGAGTGAGGGGTCCCAGTACTTC. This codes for CASSLMSEGSQYF.

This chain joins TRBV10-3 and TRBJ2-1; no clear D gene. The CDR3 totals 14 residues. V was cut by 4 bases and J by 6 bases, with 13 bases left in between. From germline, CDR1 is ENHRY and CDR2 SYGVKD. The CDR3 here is CAISGLGPGNEQFF. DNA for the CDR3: TGTGCCATCAGTGGTCTAGGACCCGGCAATGAGCAGTTCTTC.

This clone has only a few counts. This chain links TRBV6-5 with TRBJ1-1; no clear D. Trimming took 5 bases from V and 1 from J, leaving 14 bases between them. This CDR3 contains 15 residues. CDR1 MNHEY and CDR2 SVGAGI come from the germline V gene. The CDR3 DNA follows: TGTGCCAGCAGTCTCGCCCTTACAAGGAACACTGAAGCTTTCTTT. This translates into CASSLALTRNTEAFF.

The CDR3 coding sequence is TGTGCCAGCAGGTCGGGACCGCGGGGCCACGAGCAGTACTTC. Amino acids: CASRSGPRGHEQYF. J is TRBJ2-7 and V is TRBV28; D is perhaps TRBD2 (6 bases). This CDR3 spans 14 amino acids. V lost 6 bases to trimming and J lost 5 bases, with 17 bases between them. Germline V gene lookup returns CDR1 MDHEN and CDR2 SYDVKM.